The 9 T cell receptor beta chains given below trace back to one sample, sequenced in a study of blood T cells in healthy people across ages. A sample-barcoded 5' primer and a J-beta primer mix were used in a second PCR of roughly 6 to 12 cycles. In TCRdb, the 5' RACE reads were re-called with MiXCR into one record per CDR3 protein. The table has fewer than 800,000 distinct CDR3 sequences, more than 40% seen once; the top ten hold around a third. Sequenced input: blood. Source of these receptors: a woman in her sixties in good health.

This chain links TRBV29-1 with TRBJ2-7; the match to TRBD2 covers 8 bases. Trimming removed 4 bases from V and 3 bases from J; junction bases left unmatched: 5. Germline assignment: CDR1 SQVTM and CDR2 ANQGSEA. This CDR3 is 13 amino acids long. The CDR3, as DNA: TGCAGCGTTGCGACTAGCGAGATCTACGAGCAGTACTTC. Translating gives CSVATSEIYEQYF.

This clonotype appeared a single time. CDR3 in amino acids: CASSWGQGARNTGELFF. The CDR3, as DNA: TGTGCCAGCAGTTGGGGACAGGGGGCGCGGAACACCGGGGAGCTGTTTTTT. The J gene is TRBJ2-2, the V gene TRBV27, with 12 nucleotides matching TRBD1. Germline assignment: CDR1 MNHEY and CDR2 SMNVEV (reference sequence). The ends lost 4 bases at V and 1 base at J; junction bases unmatched: 4. This CDR3 comprises 17 residues.

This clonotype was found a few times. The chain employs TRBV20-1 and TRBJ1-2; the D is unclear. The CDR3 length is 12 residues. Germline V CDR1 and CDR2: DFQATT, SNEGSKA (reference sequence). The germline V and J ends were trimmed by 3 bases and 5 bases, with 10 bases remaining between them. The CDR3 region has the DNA TGCAGTGCTAGGGACGACCGGTATGGCTACACCTTC. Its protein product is CSARDDRYGYTF.

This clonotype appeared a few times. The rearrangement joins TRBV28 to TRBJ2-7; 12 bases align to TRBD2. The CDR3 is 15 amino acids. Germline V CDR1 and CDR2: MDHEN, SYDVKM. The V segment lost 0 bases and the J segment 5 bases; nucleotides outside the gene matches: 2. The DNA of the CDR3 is TGTGCCAGCAGTTTATGGACTAGCGGGAGCCACGAGCAGTACTTC. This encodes CASSLWTSGSHEQYF. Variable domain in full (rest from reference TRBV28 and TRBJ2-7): DVKVTQSSRYLVKRTGEKVFLECVQDMDHENMFWYRQDPGLGLRLIYFSYDVKMKEKGDIPEGYSVSREKKERFSLILESASTNQTSMYLCASSLWTSGSHEQYFGPGTRLTVT.

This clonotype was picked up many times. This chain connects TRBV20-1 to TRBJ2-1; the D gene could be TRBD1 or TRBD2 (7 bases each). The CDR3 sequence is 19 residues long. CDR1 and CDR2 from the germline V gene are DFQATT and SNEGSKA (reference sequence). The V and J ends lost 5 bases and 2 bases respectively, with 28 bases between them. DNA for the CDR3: TGCAGTGCTCACCTTGGGGGAGGGGGCAACCTTTACGCCTACAATGAGCAGTTCTTC. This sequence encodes CSAHLGGGGNLYAYNEQFF.

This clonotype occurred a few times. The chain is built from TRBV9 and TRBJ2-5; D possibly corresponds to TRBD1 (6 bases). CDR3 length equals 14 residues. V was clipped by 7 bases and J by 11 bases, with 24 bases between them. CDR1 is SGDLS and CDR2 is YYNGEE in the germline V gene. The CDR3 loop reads CASAPRGSYNEQYF. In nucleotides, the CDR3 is TGTGCCAGCGCACCCAGGGGATCGTACAATGAGCAGTACTTC.

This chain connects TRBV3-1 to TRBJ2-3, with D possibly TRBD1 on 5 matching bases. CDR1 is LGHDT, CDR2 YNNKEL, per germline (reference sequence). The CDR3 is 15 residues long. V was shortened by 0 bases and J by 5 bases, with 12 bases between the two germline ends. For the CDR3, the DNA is TGTGCCAGCAGCCAAGACGGCAGGGAAGTAGATACGCAGTATTTT. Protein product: CASSQDGREVDTQYF.

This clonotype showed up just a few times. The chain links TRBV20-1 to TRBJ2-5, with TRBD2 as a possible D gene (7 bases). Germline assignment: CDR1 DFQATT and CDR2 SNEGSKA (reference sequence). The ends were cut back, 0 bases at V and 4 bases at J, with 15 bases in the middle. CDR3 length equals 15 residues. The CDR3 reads CSARDLRGAGETQYF. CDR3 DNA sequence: TGCAGTGCTAGAGATCTACGGGGGGCCGGAGAGACCCAGTACTTC.

The CDR3 coding sequence is TGTGCCAGCAGCGTAAGAAGGACGGATGGCATTCAGTACTTC. This sequence encodes CASSVRRTDGIQYF. The chain carries TRBV7-2 and TRBJ2-4; D remains ambiguous. The length of the CDR3 is 14 residues. V was shortened by 5 bases and J by 9 bases, with 17 bases between the two germline ends. The V gene's germline CDR1 is SGHTA and CDR2 FQGNSA.